This T cell receptor beta chain was sequenced during a study of blood T cell repertoires in COVID-19. About the study: The samples span acute and convalescent COVID-19 from the United States, Italy and Spain. Nucleic acid was either cDNA or gDNA, and it came from T cells, B-cell-depleted T cells, or PBMCs.

Germline lookup yields CDR1 SGHDT and CDR2 YYEEEE. V lost 4 bases and J 8 bases, leaving 16 bases between the germline ends. This CDR3 region has 13 residues. As processed by the authors: For nucleated cells, counts were estimated from reference gene primer amplification. The assay was immunoSEQ multiplex PCR, and TCRdb's table has in-frame clones only and misses some. That table supplies the V and J calls and clone size; D and trimming were determined from the DNA. This sample has 83,000 or so clones, with approximately 82% found just once. Sequenced: peripheral blood. This clonotype was obtained from a human donor in a cohort sampled during active COVID-19. V usage is TRBV5-6 and J usage is TRBJ2-7; no definite D call. The CDR3, as DNA: TGTGCCAGCAGCCTACAGTCAATAAACAAGCAGTACTTC. It yields the protein CASSLQSINKQYF.